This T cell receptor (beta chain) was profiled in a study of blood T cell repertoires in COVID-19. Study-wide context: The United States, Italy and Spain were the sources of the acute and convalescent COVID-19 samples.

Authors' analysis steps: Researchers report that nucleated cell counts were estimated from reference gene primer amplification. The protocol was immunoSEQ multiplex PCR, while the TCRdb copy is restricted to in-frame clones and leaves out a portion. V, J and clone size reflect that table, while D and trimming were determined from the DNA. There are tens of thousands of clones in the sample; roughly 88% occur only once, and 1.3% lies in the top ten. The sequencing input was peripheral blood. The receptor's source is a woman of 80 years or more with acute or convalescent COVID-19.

In DNA, the CDR3 is TGTGCCAGCAGCAACACAGGGGGCTGGGAGACCCAGTACTTC. Residues: CASSNTGGWETQYF. This chain links TRBV7-3 with TRBJ2-5, with 9 bases lining up with TRBD1. Unmatched junction bases numbered 6, after V lost 5 bases and J lost 5 bases. This CDR3 has 14 amino acids. Germline CDR1 is SGHTA and CDR2 is FQGTGA.